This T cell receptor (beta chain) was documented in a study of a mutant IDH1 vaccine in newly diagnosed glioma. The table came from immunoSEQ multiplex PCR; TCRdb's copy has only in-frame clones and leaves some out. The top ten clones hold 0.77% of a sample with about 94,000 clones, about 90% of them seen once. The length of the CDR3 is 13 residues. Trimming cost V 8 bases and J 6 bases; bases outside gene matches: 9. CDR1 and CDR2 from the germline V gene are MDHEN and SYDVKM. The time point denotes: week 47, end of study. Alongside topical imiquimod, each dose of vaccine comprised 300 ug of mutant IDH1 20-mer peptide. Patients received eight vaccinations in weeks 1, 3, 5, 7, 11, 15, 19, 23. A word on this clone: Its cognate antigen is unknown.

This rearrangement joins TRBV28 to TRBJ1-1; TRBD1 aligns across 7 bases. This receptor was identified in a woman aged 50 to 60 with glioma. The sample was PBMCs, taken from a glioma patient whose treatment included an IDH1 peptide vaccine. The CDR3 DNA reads TGTGCCAGCCTCGACAGGGATAAAGCTGAAGCTTTCTTT. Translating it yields CASLDRDKAEAFF.